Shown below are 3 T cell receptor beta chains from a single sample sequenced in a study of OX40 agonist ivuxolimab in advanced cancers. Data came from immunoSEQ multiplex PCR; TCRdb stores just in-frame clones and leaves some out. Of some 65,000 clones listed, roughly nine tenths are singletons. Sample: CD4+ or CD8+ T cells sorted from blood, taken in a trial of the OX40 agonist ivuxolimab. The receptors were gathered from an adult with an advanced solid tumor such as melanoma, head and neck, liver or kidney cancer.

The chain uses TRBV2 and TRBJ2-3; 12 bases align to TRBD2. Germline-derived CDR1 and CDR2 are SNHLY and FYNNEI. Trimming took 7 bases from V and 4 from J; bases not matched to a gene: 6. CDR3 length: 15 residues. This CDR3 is CASKSASGRADTQYF. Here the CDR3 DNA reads TGTGCCAGCAAGTCGGCTAGCGGGAGGGCAGATACGCAGTATTTT.

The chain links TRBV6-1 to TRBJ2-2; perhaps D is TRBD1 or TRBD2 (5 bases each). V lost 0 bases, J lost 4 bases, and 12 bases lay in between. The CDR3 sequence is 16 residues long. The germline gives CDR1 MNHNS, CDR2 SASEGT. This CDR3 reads CASSEAQRGATGELFF. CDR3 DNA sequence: TGTGCCAGCAGTGAAGCGCAAAGGGGAGCCACCGGGGAGCTGTTTTTT.

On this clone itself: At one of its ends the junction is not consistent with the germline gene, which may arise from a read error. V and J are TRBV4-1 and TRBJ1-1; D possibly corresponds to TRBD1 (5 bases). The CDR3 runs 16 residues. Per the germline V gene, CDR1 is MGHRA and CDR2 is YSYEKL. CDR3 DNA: TGCGCCAGCAGCAAAGATGGTCAGGGTGTTTTATCTGAAGCTTTCTTT. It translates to CASSKDGQGVLSEAFF.